What follows are 10 T cell receptor beta chains derived from one specimen sequenced in a study of response to subunit inactivated influenza vaccine. A single record per CDR3 protein comes from TCRdb applying MiXCR to the RT-PCR reads. The sample carries hundreds of thousands of distinct CDR3 sequences, 13% to 15% recorded once. Material: PBMCs from blood, obtained 14 days before vaccination. These receptors were obtained from a man aged 45-65 years who received an inactivated influenza vaccine.

The chain links TRBV7-9 to TRBJ2-7; weak D call: TRBD1 (6 bases). The CDR3 contains 15 residues. V dropped 5 bases and J dropped 3 bases, with 17 bases sitting between them. Germline CDR1 reads SEHNR; CDR2 reads FQNEAQ (reference sequence). The CDR3 spells CASSPPLDRYYEQYF. CDR3 in DNA: TGTGCCAGCAGCCCTCCTCTTGACAGGTACTACGAGCAGTACTTC.

The rearrangement links TRBV7-2 to TRBJ1-1; maybe TRBD1 (5 bases). V dropped 5 bases and J dropped 5 bases, with 15 bases sitting between them. This CDR3 contains 14 residues. Germline CDR1 reads SGHTA; CDR2 reads FQGNSA. CDR3 sequence reads: CASSLPIGGTEAFF. CDR3 nucleotides: TGTGCCAGCAGCCTACCGATCGGGGGAACTGAAGCTTTCTTT.

The table lists this clonotype with a few counts. The chain carries TRBV9 and TRBJ2-3; D not certain. Trimming left V 0 bases short and J 4 bases short, with 9 bases between. The germline V gene has CDR1 SGDLS and CDR2 YYNGEE. The CDR3 has 14 amino acids. The CDR3 DNA sequence: TGTGCCAGCAGCGTAGATTTGGTGGCAGATACGCAGTATTTT. Its translation: CASSVDLVADTQYF.

This clonotype was counted only a few times. V usage is TRBV12-3 or TRBV12-4 and J usage is TRBJ2-3, with TRBD1 as a possible D gene (6 bases). V lost 6 bases to trimming and J lost 2 bases, with 15 bases between them. This CDR3 is built from 15 residues. The CDR3 nucleotides are TGTGCCAGCAGCCCGGACAGCCTCATCACAGATACGCAGTATTTT. It codes for CASSPDSLITDTQYF.

This clonotype has just a few counts. The rearrangement uses TRBV12-3 or TRBV12-4 and TRBJ2-6; no reliable D call. Trimming shortened V by 2 bases and J by 8 bases, and 4 bases separated the two germline ends. This CDR3 is 12 amino acids long. CDR3 region: CASSLLTNVLTF. In DNA form, the CDR3 reads TGTGCCAGCAGTTTACTGACCAACGTCCTGACTTTC.

This clonotype was detected many times. The chain uses TRBV15 and TRBJ2-3; unclear D gene. The CDR3 loop spans 13 amino acids. Trimming took 0 bases from V and 4 from J, leaving 5 bases between them. Germline V gene lookup returns CDR1 LNHNV and CDR2 YYDKDF (reference sequence). In nucleotides, the CDR3 is TGTGCCACCAGCAGAGACACACCAGATACGCAGTATTTT. Its translation is CATSRDTPDTQYF.

A few counts support this clonotype. The chain carries TRBV20-1 and TRBJ2-1; D is uncertain. The V and J ends lost 3 bases and 3 bases respectively, with 9 bases between them. This CDR3 contains 13 residues. Germline V gene sequence: CDR1 DFQATT, CDR2 SNEGSKA (reference sequence). The CDR3: CSASGQDYNEQFF. The CDR3 region has the DNA TGCAGTGCTAGTGGGCAGGACTACAATGAGCAGTTCTTC.

The rearrangement joins TRBV7-9 to TRBJ2-1; 8 bases fit TRBD2. Losses at the gene ends were 7 bases for V and 7 bases for J; bases not matched to a gene: 12. The germline V gene encodes CDR1 SEHNR and CDR2 FQNEAQ (reference sequence). The CDR3 length is 15 residues. The CDR3 is CASNPRAREGNEQFF. CDR3 nucleotide sequence: TGTGCCAGCAACCCAAGGGCCCGGGAGGGAAATGAGCAGTTCTTC.

The sample holds a few counts of this clonotype. The chain combines TRBV4-3 with TRBJ1-6; no clear D gene. Trimming took 0 bases from V and 0 from J, leaving 6 bases between them. The CDR3 is made up of 16 amino acids. The germline gives CDR1 LGHNA, CDR2 YSLEER. The CDR3 spells CASSQEWSSYNSPLHF. The CDR3 coding sequence is TGCGCCAGCAGCCAAGAATGGAGCTCCTATAATTCACCCCTCCACTTT.

This clonotype was counted between two and nine times. The chain is built from TRBV9 and TRBJ1-2, with D possibly being TRBD1 (5 bases). This CDR3 has 17 residues. Germline lookup yields CDR1 SGDLS and CDR2 YYNGEE. The V and J ends lost 4 bases and 3 bases respectively, with 22 bases between them. CDR3 DNA sequence: TGTGCCAGCAGCCCCCACGGGGGGAGACATTCGGACTATGGCTACACCTTC. It specifies CASSPHGGRHSDYGYTF.